Listed here are 7 T cell receptor beta chains from one sample, sequenced in a study of patients and donors after allogeneic stem cell transplantation (dated by TCRdb to 2019 to 2021). The method behind the library was RT-PCR. The sequencer listed for this sample is NextSeq 550. TCRdb reprocessing: public reads trimmed at Q25 with fastp, clones called with MiXCR, in-frame beta chains kept. For every CDR3 protein sequence, its rows merge into one entry that carries the most common genes and DNA. The sample includes 8,500 to 13,000 distinct CDR3 sequences, with less than 25% observed a single time. The ten most abundant clones make up about 56% of the sample. Sequencing input: blood, either unsorted or a sorted T cell fraction (not recorded which). The receptors here all came from a human donor who was either an allogeneic HSCT recipient or a stem cell or donor lymphocyte infusion donor (not recorded which). It is not recorded whose cells these are; they may come from a transplant donor.

V and J are TRBV4-1 and TRBJ2-3; a possible D gene is TRBD1 (7 bases). Trimming removed 0 bases at V and 2 bases at J, with 21 bases between. The V gene's germline CDR1 is MGHRA and CDR2 YSYEKL. The CDR3 is 19 amino acids. Here the CDR3 reads CASSQDVTYRGGLTDTQYF. In DNA form, the CDR3 reads TGCGCCAGCAGCCAAGATGTGACATACAGGGGAGGCCTCACAGATACGCAGTATTTT.

V is TRBV6-2 or TRBV6-3 and J is TRBJ2-3; TRBD1 matches at 10 bases. Trimming took 8 bases from V and 0 from J; bases not matched to a gene: 2. Per germline, CDR1 MNHEY and CDR2 SVGEGT. The CDR3 is 14 residues long. CDR3 in DNA: TGTGCCAGCCAGACAGGGGGCAGCACAGATACGCAGTATTTT. Protein product: CASQTGGSTDTQYF.

The chain joins TRBV6-6 to TRBJ1-5; the D is unclear. Germline V CDR1 and CDR2: MNHNY, SVGAGI (reference sequence). Trimming pared 2 bases from V and 4 bases from J, leaving 6 bases between. This CDR3 has 13 amino acids. The CDR3 loop is CASSYAGNQPQHF. CDR3 sequence (DNA): TGTGCCAGCAGTTACGCGGGGAATCAGCCCCAGCATTTT.

This clonotype is medium-sized in the sample. This chain uses TRBV7-9 with TRBJ1-2; tentative D call: TRBD1 (5 bases). This CDR3 is built from 16 residues. Trimming removed 5 bases from V and 2 bases from J, with 18 bases in between. In germline, CDR1 is SEHNR, CDR2 FQNEAQ (reference sequence). CDR3 in amino acids: CASSPIPGDANYGYTF. The DNA of the CDR3 is TGTGCCAGCAGCCCCATTCCCGGGGACGCCAACTATGGCTACACCTTC.

The chain is built from TRBV6-1 and TRBJ2-3; 11 nucleotides line up with TRBD2. The germline V gene encodes CDR1 MNHNS and CDR2 SASEGT. The CDR3 spans 16 residues. The junction had 2 bases not matched to a gene; V was cut back by 2 bases and J by 1 base. CDR3 residues: CASSEMGLAGTDTQYF. The CDR3 bases are TGTGCCAGCAGTGAAATGGGACTAGCGGGCACAGATACGCAGTATTTT.

The chain couples TRBV6-5 to TRBJ1-2, with 7 nucleotides matching TRBD1. Trimming at V came to 4 bases and at J to 1 base, leaving 21 bases not matched to a gene. The V gene's germline CDR1 is MNHEY and CDR2 SVGAGI. The CDR3 runs 20 residues. This chain's CDR3 is CASSSAGTAPRTGLNYGYTF. CDR3 nucleotide sequence: TGTGCCAGCAGTTCAGCCGGGACAGCTCCGCGGACGGGACTTAACTATGGCTACACCTTC.

This clonotype was seen many times. The V and J genes are TRBV2 and TRBJ2-6; D not resolved. The length of the CDR3 is 15 residues. Per germline, CDR1 SNHLY and CDR2 FYNNEI. V was clipped by 1 base and J by 1 base, with 5 bases between them. The CDR3 loop reads CASSEGVSGANVLTF. For the CDR3, the DNA is TGTGCCAGCAGTGAAGGGGTGTCTGGGGCCAACGTCCTGACTTTC.